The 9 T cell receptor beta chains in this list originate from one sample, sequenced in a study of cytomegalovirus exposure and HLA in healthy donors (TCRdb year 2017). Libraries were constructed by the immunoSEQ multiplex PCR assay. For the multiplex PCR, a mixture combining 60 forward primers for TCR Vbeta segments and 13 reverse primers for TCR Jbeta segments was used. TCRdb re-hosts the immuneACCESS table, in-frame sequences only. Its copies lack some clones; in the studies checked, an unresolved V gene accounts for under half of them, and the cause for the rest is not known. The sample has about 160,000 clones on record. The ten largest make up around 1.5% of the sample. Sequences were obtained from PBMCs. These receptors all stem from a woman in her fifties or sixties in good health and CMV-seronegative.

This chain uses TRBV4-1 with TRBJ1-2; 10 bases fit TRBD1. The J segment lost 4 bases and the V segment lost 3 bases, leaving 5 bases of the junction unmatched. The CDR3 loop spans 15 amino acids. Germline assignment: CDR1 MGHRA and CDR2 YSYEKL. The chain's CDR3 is CASSHDRGRLYGYTF. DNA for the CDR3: TGCGCCAGCAGCCATGACAGGGGGCGCCTCTATGGCTACACCTTC.

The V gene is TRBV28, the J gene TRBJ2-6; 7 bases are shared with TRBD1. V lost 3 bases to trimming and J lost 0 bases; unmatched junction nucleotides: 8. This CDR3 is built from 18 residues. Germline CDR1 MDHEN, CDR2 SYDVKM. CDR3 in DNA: TGTGCCAGCAGTTTTGGGTTACCAGGGGGCTCTGGGGCCAACGTCCTGACTTTC. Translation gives CASSFGLPGGSGANVLTF. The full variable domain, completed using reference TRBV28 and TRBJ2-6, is DVKVTQSSRYLVKRTGEKVFLECVQDMDHENMFWYRQDPGLGLRLIYFSYDVKMKEKGDIPEGYSVSREKKERFSLILESASTNQTSMYLCASSFGLPGGSGANVLTFGAGSRLTVL.

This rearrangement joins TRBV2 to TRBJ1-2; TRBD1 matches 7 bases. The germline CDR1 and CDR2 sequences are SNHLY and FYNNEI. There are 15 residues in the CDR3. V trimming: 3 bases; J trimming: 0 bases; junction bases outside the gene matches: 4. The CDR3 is CASSERDSSNYGYTF. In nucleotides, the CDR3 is TGTGCCAGCAGTGAGAGGGACAGCTCTAACTATGGCTACACCTTC. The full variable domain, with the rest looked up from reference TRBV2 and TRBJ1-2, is EPEVTQTPSHQVTQMGQEVILRCVPISNHLYFYWYRQILGQKVEFLVSFYNNEISEKSEIFDDQFSVERPDGSNFTLKIRSTKLEDSAMYFCASSERDSSNYGYTFGSGTRLTVV.

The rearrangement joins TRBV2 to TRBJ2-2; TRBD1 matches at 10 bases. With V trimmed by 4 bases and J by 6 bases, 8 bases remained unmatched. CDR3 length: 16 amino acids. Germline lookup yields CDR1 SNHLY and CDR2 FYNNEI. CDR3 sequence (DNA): TGTGCCAGCAGTGCAACCGGGACAGGGGTCGCCGGGGAGCTGTTTTTT. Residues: CASSATGTGVAGELFF.

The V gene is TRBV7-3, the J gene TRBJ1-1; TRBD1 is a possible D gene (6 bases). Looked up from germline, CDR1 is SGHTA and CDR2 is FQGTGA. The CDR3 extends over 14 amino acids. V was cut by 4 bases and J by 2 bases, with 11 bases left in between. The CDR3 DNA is TGTGCCAGCAGCTCCTCGGGACAAAACACTGAAGCTTTCTTT. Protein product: CASSSSGQNTEAFF.

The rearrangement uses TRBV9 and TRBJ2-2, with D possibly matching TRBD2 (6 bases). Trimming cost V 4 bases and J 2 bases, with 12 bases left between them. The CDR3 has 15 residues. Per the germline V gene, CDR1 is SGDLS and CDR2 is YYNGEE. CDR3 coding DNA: TGTGCCAGCAGCATCCGGGACTCAAACACCGGGGAGCTGTTTTTT. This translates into CASSIRDSNTGELFF.

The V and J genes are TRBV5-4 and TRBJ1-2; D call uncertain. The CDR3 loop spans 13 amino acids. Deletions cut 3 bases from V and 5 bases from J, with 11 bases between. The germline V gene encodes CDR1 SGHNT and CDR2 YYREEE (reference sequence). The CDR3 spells CASSSMAGYGYTF. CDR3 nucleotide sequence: TGTGCCAGCAGCTCGATGGCGGGGTATGGCTACACCTTC.

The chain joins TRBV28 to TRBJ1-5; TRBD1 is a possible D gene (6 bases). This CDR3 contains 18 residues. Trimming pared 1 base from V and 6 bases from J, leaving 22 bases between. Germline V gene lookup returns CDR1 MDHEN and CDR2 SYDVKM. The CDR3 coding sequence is TGTGCCAGCAGTTTATCCTTGACAGGTTCATTGGGAACTCAGCCCCAGCATTTT. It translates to CASSLSLTGSLGTQPQHF.

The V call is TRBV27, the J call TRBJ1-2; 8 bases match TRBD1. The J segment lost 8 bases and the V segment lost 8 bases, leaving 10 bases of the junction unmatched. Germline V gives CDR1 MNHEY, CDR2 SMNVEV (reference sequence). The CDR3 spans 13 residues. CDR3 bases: TGTGCCAGCCTGGACAGGGAGTTGGGCGGCTACACCTTC. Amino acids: CASLDRELGGYTF.